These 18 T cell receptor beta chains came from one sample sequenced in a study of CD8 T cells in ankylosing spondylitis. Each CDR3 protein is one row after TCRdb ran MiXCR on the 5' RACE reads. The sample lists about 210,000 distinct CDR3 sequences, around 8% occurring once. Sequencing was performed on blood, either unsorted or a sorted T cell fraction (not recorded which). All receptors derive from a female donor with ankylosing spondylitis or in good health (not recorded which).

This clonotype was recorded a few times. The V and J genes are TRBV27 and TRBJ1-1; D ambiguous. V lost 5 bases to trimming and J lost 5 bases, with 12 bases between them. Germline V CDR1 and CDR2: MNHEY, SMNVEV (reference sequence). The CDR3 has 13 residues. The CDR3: CASSLQAWTEAFF. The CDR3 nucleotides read TGTGCCAGCAGTCTCCAGGCTTGGACTGAAGCTTTCTTT.

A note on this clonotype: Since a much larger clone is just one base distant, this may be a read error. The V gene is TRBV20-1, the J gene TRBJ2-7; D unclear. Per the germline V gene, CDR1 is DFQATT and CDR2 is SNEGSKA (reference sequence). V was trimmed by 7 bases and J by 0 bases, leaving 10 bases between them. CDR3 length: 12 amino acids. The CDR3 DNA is TGCAGTGTGGGATTTAGCTCCTACGAGCAGTACTTC. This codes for CSVGFSSYEQYF.

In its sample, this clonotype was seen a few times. CDR3 sequence: CASSQLSSGSLYEQYF. The CDR3 DNA reads TGTGCCAGCAGTCAATTAAGCAGCGGGAGTTTATACGAGCAGTACTTC. This chain connects TRBV7-9 to TRBJ2-7; 8 bases agree with TRBD2. CDR3 length equals 16 residues. Germline trimming cut 6 bases from V and 4 bases from J; bases unmatched to any gene: 14. The germline gives CDR1 SEHNR, CDR2 FQNEAQ (reference sequence).

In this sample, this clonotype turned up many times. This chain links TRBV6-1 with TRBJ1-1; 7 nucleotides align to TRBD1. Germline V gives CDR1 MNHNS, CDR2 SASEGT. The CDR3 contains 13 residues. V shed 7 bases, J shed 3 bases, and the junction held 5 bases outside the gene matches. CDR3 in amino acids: CASNSQGYTEAFF. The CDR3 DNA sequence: TGTGCCAGCAACTCACAGGGGTACACTGAAGCTTTCTTT.

The CDR3 bases are TGTGCTGTCACGACTAGCGGCTACTACAATGAGCAGTTCTTC. Translation: CAVTTSGYYNEQFF. V usage is TRBV30 and J usage is TRBJ2-1, with 9 nucleotides matching TRBD2. Germline V gives CDR1 GTSNPN, CDR2 SVGIG (reference sequence). The CDR3 runs 14 residues. The full variable domain, completed using reference TRBV30 and TRBJ2-1, is SQTIHQWPATLVQPVGSPLSLECTVEGTSNPNLYWYRQAAGRGLQLLFYSVGIGQISSEVPQNLSASRPQDRQFILSSKKLLLSDSGFYLCAVTTSGYYNEQFFGPGTRLTVL.

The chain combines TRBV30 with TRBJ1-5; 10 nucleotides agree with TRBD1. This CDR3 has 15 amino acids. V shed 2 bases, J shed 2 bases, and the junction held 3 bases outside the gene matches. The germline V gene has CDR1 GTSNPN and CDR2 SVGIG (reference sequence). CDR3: CAWSTGTGGNQPQHF. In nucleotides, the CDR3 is TGTGCCTGGAGTACCGGGACAGGGGGCAATCAGCCCCAGCATTTT.

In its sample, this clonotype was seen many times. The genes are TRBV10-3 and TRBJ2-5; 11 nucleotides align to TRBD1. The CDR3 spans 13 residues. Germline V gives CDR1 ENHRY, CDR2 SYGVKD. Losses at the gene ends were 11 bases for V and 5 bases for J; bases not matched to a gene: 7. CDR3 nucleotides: TGTGCCGCGCGGACAGGGGGCGCGGAGACCCAGTACTTC. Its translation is CAARTGGAETQYF.

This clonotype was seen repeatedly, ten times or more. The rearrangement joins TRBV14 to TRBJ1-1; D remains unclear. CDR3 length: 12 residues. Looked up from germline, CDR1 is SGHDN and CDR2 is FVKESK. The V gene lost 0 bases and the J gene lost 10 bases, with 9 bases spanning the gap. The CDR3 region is CASSQDGFAAFF. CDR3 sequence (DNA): TGTGCCAGCAGCCAAGATGGGTTTGCAGCTTTCTTT.

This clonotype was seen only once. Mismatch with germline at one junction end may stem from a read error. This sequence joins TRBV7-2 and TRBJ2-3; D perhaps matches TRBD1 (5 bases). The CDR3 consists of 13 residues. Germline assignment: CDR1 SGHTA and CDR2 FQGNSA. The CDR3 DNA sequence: TGTGCCAGCAGTCTGGATCGCACAGGTACGCAGTATTTT. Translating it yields CASSLDRTGTQYF.

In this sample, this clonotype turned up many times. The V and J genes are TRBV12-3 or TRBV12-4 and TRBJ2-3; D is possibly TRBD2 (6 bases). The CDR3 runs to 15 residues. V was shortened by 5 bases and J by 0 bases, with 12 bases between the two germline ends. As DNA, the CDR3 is TGTGCCAGCAGTCAGGCAGGGACTAGCACAGATACGCAGTATTTT. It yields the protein CASSQAGTSTDTQYF.

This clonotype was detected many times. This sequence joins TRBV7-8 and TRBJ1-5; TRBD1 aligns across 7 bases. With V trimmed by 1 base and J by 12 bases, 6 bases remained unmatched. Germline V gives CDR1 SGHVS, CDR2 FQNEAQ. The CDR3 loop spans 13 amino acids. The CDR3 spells CASSLGQGNRQHF. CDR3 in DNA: TGTGCCAGCAGCTTAGGACAGGGAAATCGCCAGCATTTT.

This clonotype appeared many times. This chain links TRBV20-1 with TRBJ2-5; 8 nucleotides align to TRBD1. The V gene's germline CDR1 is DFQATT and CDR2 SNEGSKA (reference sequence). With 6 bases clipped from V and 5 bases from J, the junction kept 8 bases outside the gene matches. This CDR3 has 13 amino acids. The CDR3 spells CSATRDRMETQYF. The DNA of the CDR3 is TGCAGTGCCACCCGGGACAGGATGGAGACCCAGTACTTC.

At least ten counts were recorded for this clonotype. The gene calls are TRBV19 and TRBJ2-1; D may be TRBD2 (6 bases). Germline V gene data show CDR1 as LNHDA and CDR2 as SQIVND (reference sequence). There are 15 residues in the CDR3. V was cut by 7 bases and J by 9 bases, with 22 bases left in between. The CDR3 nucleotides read TGTGCCAGTACCCTGATGGTGGGAGGTCGTGGTGAGCAGTTCTTC. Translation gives CASTLMVGGRGEQFF.

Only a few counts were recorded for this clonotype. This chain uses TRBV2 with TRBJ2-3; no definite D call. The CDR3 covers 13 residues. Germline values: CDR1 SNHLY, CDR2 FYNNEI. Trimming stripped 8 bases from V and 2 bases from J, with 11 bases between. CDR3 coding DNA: TGTGCCAGCTCTCAGGAAGTCACAGATACGCAGTATTTT. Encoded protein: CASSQEVTDTQYF.

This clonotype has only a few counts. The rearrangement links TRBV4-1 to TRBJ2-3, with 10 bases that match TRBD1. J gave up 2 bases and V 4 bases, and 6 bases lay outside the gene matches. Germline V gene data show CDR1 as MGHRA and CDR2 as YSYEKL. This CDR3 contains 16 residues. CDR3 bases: TGCGCCAGCAGCCGTCCAGGGACAGGGGACACAGATACGCAGTATTTT. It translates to CASSRPGTGDTDTQYF.

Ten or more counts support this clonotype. CDR3 amino acids: CASSLGDSLLNEQYF. CDR3 DNA sequence: TGTGCCAGCAGTTTGGGGGACAGCCTGTTGAACGAGCAGTACTTC. The gene calls are TRBV12-3 or TRBV12-4 and TRBJ2-7; 7 bases align to TRBD1. V shed 3 bases and J 5 bases; nucleotides not matched to a gene: 10. The length of the CDR3 is 15 residues.

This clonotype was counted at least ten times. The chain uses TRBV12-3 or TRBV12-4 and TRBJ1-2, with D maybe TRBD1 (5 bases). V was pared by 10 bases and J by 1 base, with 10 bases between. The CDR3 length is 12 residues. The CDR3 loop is CATSQGNYGYTF. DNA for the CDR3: TGTGCCACATCGCAGGGTAACTATGGCTACACCTTC.

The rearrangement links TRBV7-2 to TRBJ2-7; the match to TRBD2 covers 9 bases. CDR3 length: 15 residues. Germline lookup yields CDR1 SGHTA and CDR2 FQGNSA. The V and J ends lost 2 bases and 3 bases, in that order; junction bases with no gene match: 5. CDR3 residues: CASSLRIAGDYEQYF. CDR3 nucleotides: TGTGCCAGCAGCTTAAGGATAGCGGGAGACTACGAGCAGTACTTC.